One and the same sample provided the 23 T cell receptor beta chains below, sequenced in a study of Graves' ophthalmopathy and Graves' hyperthyroidism (dated by TCRdb to 2016 to 2019). The sequencer listed for this sample is Illumina HiSeq 2000. For repertoire sequencing, TCR beta CDR3 regions were amplified from RNA transcripts. The first round was an RT-PCR using HTBI primers with the Qiagen OneStep RT-PCR kit, and this first round was followed by a second-round multiplex PCR, then size selection and purification. Through fastp at Q25 and MiXCR, TCRdb rebuilt clones from the public reads, retaining in-frame beta chains. Merged by CDR3 protein, the rows form single entries marked with the most common genes and DNA. Present in this sample are about 1.2 million distinct CDR3 sequences, 36% of which were seen just once. Roughly 11% of the sample belongs to the ten largest clones. What was sequenced was peripheral blood or thyroid tissue (not recorded which). The receptors originated from an adult man with Graves' hyperthyroidism.

This chain joins TRBV20-1 and TRBJ2-6; no clear D. This CDR3 region has 14 residues. Germline V gives CDR1 DFQATT, CDR2 SNEGSKA (reference sequence). Trimming took off 3 bases at V and 7 bases at J, with 13 bases between the two ends. CDR3 residues: CSARRKGGANVLTF. CDR3 nucleotide sequence: TGCAGTGCTAGGCGGAAGGGCGGTGCCAACGTCCTGACTTTC.

Worth noting for this clonotype: This sequence may be a read error, since a much larger clone differs from it by one base. The V call is TRBV12-3 or TRBV12-4, the J call TRBJ2-7, with 8 bases aligning to TRBD2. The CDR3 loop spans 13 amino acids. With 6 bases clipped from V and 2 bases from J, the junction kept 3 bases outside the gene matches. This CDR3 reads CASRLGLAYEQYF. DNA of the CDR3: TGTGCCAGCAGACTGGGACTAGCCTACGAGCAGTACTTC.

In this sample, this clonotype turned up many times. This chain connects TRBV29-1 to TRBJ2-2, with D possibly matching TRBD2 (6 bases). Per the germline V gene, CDR1 is SQVTM and CDR2 is ANQGSEA. The CDR3 contains 16 residues. V was trimmed by 4 bases and J by 1 base, leaving 16 bases between them. The CDR3 coding sequence is TGCAGCGTTGCGGCGCGGGGCCGATTGAACACCGGGGAGCTGTTTTTT. The encoded protein is CSVAARGRLNTGELFF.

V and J are TRBV7-9 and TRBJ2-7; D might be TRBD1 (6 bases). Germline CDR1 reads SEHNR; CDR2 reads FQNEAQ (reference sequence). Between the trimmed V and J ends, which lost 5 bases and 2 bases, there was a span of 22 bases. The CDR3 extends over 17 amino acids. The CDR3 DNA reads as TGTGCCAGCAGCCAAGAAGGGGGATCGCGCGGGCCCTACGAGCAGTACTTC. Its translation: CASSQEGGSRGPYEQYF.

This clonotype showed up many times. The rearrangement uses TRBV7-9 and TRBJ2-2; TRBD2 might be the D (6 bases). The germline V gene has CDR1 SEHNR and CDR2 FQNEAQ (reference sequence). This CDR3 spans 14 amino acids. Trimming shortened V by 5 bases and J by 6 bases, and 13 bases separated the two germline ends. CDR3 loop: CASSVGIAAGELFF. As DNA, the CDR3 is TGTGCCAGCAGCGTAGGGATAGCGGCCGGGGAGCTGTTTTTT.

This clonotype was counted ten times or more. This chain joins TRBV20-1 and TRBJ2-7; 8 positions match TRBD2. This CDR3 is built from 14 residues. The trim removed 4 bases at V and 7 bases at J, leaving 12 bases unmatched. CDR1 and CDR2 from the germline V gene are DFQATT and SNEGSKA (reference sequence). CDR3 in DNA: TGCAGTGCTACCTTAGCGGGGCGAGGCGGTGAGCAGTACTTC. Translated: CSATLAGRGGEQYF.

A word on this clonotype: One end of the junction is discordant with germline, which a read error may explain. The V and J genes are TRBV10-3 and TRBJ2-2; 10 bases map to TRBD2. CDR1 is ENHRY and CDR2 is SYGVKD in the germline V gene. The length of the CDR3 is 15 residues. CDR3 sequence (DNA): TGTGCCAGCAGTTACGAGCGGGGGGGCGCCGGGGAGCTGTTTTTT. Its protein is CASSYERGGAGELFF.

The chain employs TRBV25-1 and TRBJ2-5; no firm D call. V was trimmed by 7 bases and J by 5 bases, leaving 17 bases between them. The CDR3 consists of 14 residues. Germline V CDR1 and CDR2: MGHDK, SYGVNS. CDR3 residues: CASISRQDGETQYF. CDR3 nucleotide sequence: TGTGCCAGCATATCCAGGCAGGACGGGGAGACCCAGTACTTC.

This clonotype was observed many times. V and J are TRBV7-9 and TRBJ1-2, with a tentative D call TRBD1 (5 bases). CDR1 is SEHNR, CDR2 FQNEAQ, per germline (reference sequence). The V and J ends lost 2 bases and 4 bases respectively, with 20 bases between them. CDR3 length: 17 residues. The CDR3: CASSLFLDREDGYGYTF. The CDR3 DNA follows: TGTGCCAGCAGCTTATTCCTCGACAGAGAAGATGGCTATGGCTACACCTTC.

The J gene is TRBJ2-1, the V gene TRBV29-1, with TRBD2 matching 9 bases. The CDR3 extends over 14 amino acids. Germline-derived CDR1 and CDR2 are SQVTM and ANQGSEA. With 6 bases clipped from V and 7 bases from J, the junction kept 10 bases outside the gene matches. CDR3 sequence reads: CSVADSGGINEQFF. CDR3 coding DNA: TGCAGCGTCGCGGATAGCGGGGGAATAAATGAGCAGTTCTTC.

Comments on this clonotype: This clone may be a read error of a much larger clone one base away. The chain uses TRBV9 and TRBJ1-2; no clear D gene. Trimming removed 1 base at V and 8 bases at J, with 12 bases between. Per the germline V gene, CDR1 is SGDLS and CDR2 is YYNGEE. The CDR3 covers 13 residues. The CDR3 region is CASSVRGFEGYTF. CDR3 nucleotide sequence: TGTGCCAGCAGCGTACGAGGGTTCGAGGGCTACACCTTC. Based on the CDR3 plus reference TRBV9 and TRBJ1-2, the full variable domain is DSGVTQTPKHLITATGQRVTLRCSPRSGDLSVYWYQQSLDQGLQFLIQYYNGEERAKGNILERFSAQQFPDLHSELNLSSLELGDSALYFCASSVRGFEGYTFGSGTRLTVV.

The chain couples TRBV12-3 or TRBV12-4 to TRBJ2-7; D is undetermined. Trimming took off 4 bases at V and 1 base at J, with 8 bases between the two ends. CDR3 length: 13 residues. The CDR3 nucleotides read TGTGCCAGCAGTTACTTACATTCCTACGAGCAGTACTTC. It specifies CASSYLHSYEQYF.

The rearrangement uses TRBV30 and TRBJ2-7; 9 positions agree with TRBD1. Germline V gene sequence: CDR1 GTSNPN, CDR2 SVGIG (reference sequence). J was trimmed by 2 bases and V by 2 bases; bases with no gene match: 4. CDR3 length: 14 residues. The CDR3 reads CAWSYGQGTYEQYF. CDR3 nucleotide sequence: TGTGCCTGGAGTTACGGACAGGGGACCTACGAGCAGTACTTC. Using reference TRBV30 and TRBJ2-7 for the parts outside the CDR3, the full variable domain is SQTIHQWPATLVQPVGSPLSLECTVEGTSNPNLYWYRQAAGRGLQLLFYSVGIGQISSEVPQNLSASRPQDRQFILSSKKLLLSDSGFYLCAWSYGQGTYEQYFGPGTRLTVT.

In this sample, this clonotype turned up many times. The V gene is TRBV6-1, the J gene TRBJ2-5; TRBD2 matches 14 bases. J gave up 2 bases and V 4 bases, and 0 bases lay outside the gene matches. This CDR3 has 15 residues. Germline V gene sequence: CDR1 MNHNS, CDR2 SASEGT. CDR3 nucleotides: TGTGCCAGCAGTGGACTAGCGGGGGGGCAAGAGACCCAGTACTTC. Protein: CASSGLAGGQETQYF.

A remark on this clonotype: A read error is likely, as this CDR3 ends without the conserved phenylalanine or tryptophan. This CDR3 reads CSHRLGQGVGQETQYS. The CDR3 nucleotides are TGCAGTCACCGGCTCGGGCAGGGGGTAGGCCAAGAGACCCAGTACTCC. The chain joins TRBV20-1 to TRBJ2-5, with 7 bases matching TRBD1. The V segment lost 8 bases and the J segment 1 base; nucleotides outside the gene matches: 16. This CDR3 comprises 16 residues. The germline CDR1 and CDR2 sequences are DFQATT and SNEGSKA (reference sequence).

This clonotype was counted at least ten times. The chain employs TRBV5-1 and TRBJ1-5; D is ambiguous. Germline V gene lookup returns CDR1 SGHRS and CDR2 YFSETQ. There are 14 residues in the CDR3. Between the trimmed V and J ends, which lost 0 bases and 6 bases, there was a span of 10 bases. In DNA form, the CDR3 reads TGCGCCAGCAGCTTGGGGGCTCCGTCTCAGCCCCAGCATTTT. As protein: CASSLGAPSQPQHF.

CDR3 bases: TGTGCCACCAGCAGAGAGCGTAGCAATCAGCCCCAGTATTTT. Translation: CATSRERSNQPQYF. This rearrangement joins TRBV15 to TRBJ1-5; D is ambiguous. TRBJ2-3 matches the DNA end more closely, so the J call is doubtful. The CDR3 extends over 14 amino acids. Germline CDR1 LNHNV, CDR2 YYDKDF (reference sequence).

V gene TRBV19 combines with J gene TRBJ1-1; D may be TRBD1 (6 bases). Germline CDR1 reads LNHDA; CDR2 reads SQIVND (reference sequence). The length of the CDR3 is 15 residues. V was pared by 6 bases and J by 1 base, with 15 bases between. The CDR3: CASRVGGGSNTEAFF. In nucleotides, the CDR3 is TGTGCCAGTAGGGTGGGGGGCGGCTCGAACACTGAAGCTTTCTTT.

This clonotype was counted ten times or more. V gene TRBV10-1 combines with J gene TRBJ1-5, with D unclear. Germline loops: CDR1 WNHNN, CDR2 SYGVQD (reference sequence). The length of the CDR3 is 13 residues. V lost 2 bases and J lost 5, with 7 bases in between. The CDR3 is CASSEEIDQPQHF. The CDR3 DNA follows: TGCGCCAGCAGTGAGGAGATTGATCAGCCCCAGCATTTT.

Comment on this clonotype: Since a much larger clone is just one base distant, this may be a read error. The V call is TRBV20-1, the J call TRBJ1-2; no firm D call. The CDR3 contains 13 residues. CDR1 and CDR2 from the germline V gene are DFQATT and SNEGSKA (reference sequence). The CDR3 loop reads CSAGDGRNYGYTF. For the CDR3, the DNA is TGCAGTGCTGGAGATGGAAGGAACTATGGCTACACCTTC.

The chain's CDR3 is CASSPGTGAHEQYF. In DNA, the CDR3 is TGTGCCAGCAGCCCAGGGACAGGAGCCCACGAGCAGTACTTC. This chain uses TRBV5-4 with TRBJ2-7; 8 nucleotides align to TRBD1. The trim removed 4 bases at V and 5 bases at J, leaving 8 bases unmatched. CDR1 and CDR2 from the germline V gene are SGHNT and YYREEE (reference sequence). The CDR3 consists of 14 residues.

A note on this clonotype: A read error may explain this, as a much larger clone is one base away. This rearrangement joins TRBV7-9 to TRBJ1-5; TRBD1 matches at 11 bases. CDR3 size: 16 residues. After removal of 8 bases from V and 5 bases from J, the junction contained 11 bases not matched to a gene. The germline CDR1 and CDR2 sequences are SEHNR and FQNEAQ (reference sequence). CDR3 in amino acids: CASGPLPGQGDQPQHF. CDR3 coding DNA: TGTGCCAGCGGCCCATTGCCGGGACAGGGGGATCAGCCCCAGCATTTT. The whole variable domain, filled in from reference TRBV7-9 and TRBJ1-5, reads DTGVSQNPRHKITKRGQNVTFRCDPISEHNRLYWYRQTLGQGPEFLTYFQNEAQLEKSRLLSDRFSAERPKGSFSTLEIQRTEQGDSAMYLCASGPLPGQGDQPQHFGDGTRLSIL.

The gene calls are TRBV6-5 and TRBJ2-5; 9 nucleotides line up with TRBD1. This CDR3 has 13 amino acids. Germline V gene sequence: CDR1 MNHEY, CDR2 SVGAGI. The ends lost 6 bases at V and 7 bases at J; junction bases unmatched: 6. The CDR3 DNA follows: TGTGCCAGCAGGCGGACAGGGGTCGGGACCCAGTACTTC. It encodes CASRRTGVGTQYF.